The present entry profiles one TCR beta chain with its context. Unstimulated Tregs (CD4+CD25+CD127-) and CD4+CD25- non-Tregs were sorted from PBMCs. These data are taken from a study of Tregs in tolerant kidney transplant recipients. The V segment lost 2 bases and the J segment 6 bases; nucleotides outside the gene matches: 10. The length of the CDR3 is 16 residues. Looked up from germline, CDR1 is LGHNA and CDR2 is YSLEER. Produced via immunoSEQ multiplex PCR; TCRdb's table is partial and in-frame only. The table lists tens of thousands of clones, 93% of them singletons. V and J are TRBV4-3 and TRBJ1-2, with 9 nucleotides matching TRBD1. This sample comprised CD4+ T cells from blood, obtained before the transplant. This TCR was recovered from a human donor who received a combined kidney and bone marrow transplant. CDR3 DNA sequence: TGCGCCAGCAGCCAATTTTCCCGGGACAGGGTCCATGGCTACACCTTC. Its translation is CASSQFSRDRVHGYTF.